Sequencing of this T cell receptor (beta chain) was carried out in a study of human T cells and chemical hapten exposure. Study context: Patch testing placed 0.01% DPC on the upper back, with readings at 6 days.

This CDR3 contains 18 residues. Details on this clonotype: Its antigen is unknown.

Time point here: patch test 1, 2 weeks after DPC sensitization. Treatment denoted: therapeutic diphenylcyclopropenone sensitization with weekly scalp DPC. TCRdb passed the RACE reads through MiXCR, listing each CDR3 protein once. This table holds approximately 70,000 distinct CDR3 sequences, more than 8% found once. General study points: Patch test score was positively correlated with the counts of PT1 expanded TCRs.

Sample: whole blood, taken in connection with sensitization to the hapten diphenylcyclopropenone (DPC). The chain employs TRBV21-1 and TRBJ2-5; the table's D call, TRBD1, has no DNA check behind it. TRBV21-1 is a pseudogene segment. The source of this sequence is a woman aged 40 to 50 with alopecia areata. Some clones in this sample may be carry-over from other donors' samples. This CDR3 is CASSKLGRTGGLVGTQYF. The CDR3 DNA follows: TGTGCCAGCAGCAAACTGGGCCGGACAGGGGGCCTCGTAGGGACCCAGTACTTC.